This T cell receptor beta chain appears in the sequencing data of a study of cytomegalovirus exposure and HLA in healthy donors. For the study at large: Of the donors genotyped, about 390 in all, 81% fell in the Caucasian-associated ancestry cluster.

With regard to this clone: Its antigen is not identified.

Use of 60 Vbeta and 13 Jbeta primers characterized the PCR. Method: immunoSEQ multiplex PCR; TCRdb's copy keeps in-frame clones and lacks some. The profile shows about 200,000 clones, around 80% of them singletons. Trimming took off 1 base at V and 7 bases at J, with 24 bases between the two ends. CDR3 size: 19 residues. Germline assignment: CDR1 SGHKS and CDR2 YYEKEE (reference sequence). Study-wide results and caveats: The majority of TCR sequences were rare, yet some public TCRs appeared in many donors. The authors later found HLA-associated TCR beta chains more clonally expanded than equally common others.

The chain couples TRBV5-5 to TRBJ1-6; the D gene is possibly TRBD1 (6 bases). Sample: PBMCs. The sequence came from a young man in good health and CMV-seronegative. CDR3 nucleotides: TGTGCCAGCAGCTTGCTCAGGGGTAGTAGAGGCGAGGGGAATTCACCCCTCCACTTT. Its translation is CASSLLRGSRGEGNSPLHF.